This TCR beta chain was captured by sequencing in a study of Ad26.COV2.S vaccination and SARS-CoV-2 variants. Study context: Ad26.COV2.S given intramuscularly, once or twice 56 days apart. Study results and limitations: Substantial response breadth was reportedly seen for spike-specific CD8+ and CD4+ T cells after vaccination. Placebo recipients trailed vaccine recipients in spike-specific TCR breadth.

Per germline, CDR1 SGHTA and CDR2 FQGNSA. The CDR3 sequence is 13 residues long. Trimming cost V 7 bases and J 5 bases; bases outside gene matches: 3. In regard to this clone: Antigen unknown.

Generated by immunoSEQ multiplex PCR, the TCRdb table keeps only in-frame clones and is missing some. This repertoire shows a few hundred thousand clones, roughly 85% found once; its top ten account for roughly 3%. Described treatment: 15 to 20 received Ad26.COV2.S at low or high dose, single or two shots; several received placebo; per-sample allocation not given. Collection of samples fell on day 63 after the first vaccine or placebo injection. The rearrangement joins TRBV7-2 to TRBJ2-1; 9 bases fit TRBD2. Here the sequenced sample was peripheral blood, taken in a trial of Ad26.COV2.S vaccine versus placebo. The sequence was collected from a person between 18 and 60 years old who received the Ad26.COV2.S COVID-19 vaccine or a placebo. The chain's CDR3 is CASTKRGDNEQFF. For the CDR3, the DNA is TGTGCCAGCACCAAGCGGGGGGACAATGAGCAGTTCTTC. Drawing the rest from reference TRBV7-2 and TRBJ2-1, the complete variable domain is GAGVSQSPSNKVTEKGKDVELRCDPISGHTALYWYRQSLGQGLEFLIYFQGNSAPDKSGLPSDRFSAERTGGSVSTLTIQRTQQEDSAVYLCASTKRGDNEQFFGPGTRLTVL.